One and the same sample provided the 24 T cell receptor beta chains below, sequenced in a study of blood T cell repertoires in COVID-19. Assay: immunoSEQ multiplex PCR; the TCRdb copy retains only in-frame clones and omits some. The sample comprises a few hundred thousand clones, roughly 80% of which are singletons, and about 9% rests with the top ten. Sequencing was done on a sample of peripheral blood. These receptors all stem from a man older than 75 with acute or convalescent COVID-19.

The chain has TRBV27 and TRBJ2-7, with TRBD2 as a possible D gene (6 bases). The CDR3 spans 13 residues. V was cut by 4 bases and J by 3 bases, with 10 bases left in between. Germline CDR1 and CDR2: MNHEY and SMNVEV (reference sequence). CDR3: CASSWQGGYEQYF. The CDR3, as DNA: TGTGCCAGCAGTTGGCAGGGAGGCTACGAGCAGTACTTC.

J is TRBJ2-1 and V is TRBV7-9; D ambiguous. CDR1 is SEHNR, CDR2 FQNEAQ, per germline (reference sequence). Trimming shortened V by 1 base and J by 15 bases, and 16 bases separated the two germline ends. The CDR3 sequence is 13 residues long. CDR3 loop: CASSLGSAERRFF. CDR3 nucleotides: TGTGCCAGCAGCTTAGGGTCGGCGGAGCGTCGGTTCTTC.

This clone showed up just once. J is TRBJ2-7 and V is TRBV28; TRBD2 aligns across 9 bases. The J segment lost 2 bases and the V segment lost 4 bases, leaving 9 bases of the junction unmatched. The CDR3 spans 16 residues. Germline V CDR1 and CDR2: MDHEN, SYDVKM. For the CDR3, the DNA is TGTGCCAGCAGTTCGGAGAGTAGACTAGCGGCCTACGAGCAGTACTTC. Its translation: CASSSESRLAAYEQYF. Looking up the rest from reference TRBV28 and TRBJ2-7 gives the full variable domain: DVKVTQSSRYLVKRTGEKVFLECVQDMDHENMFWYRQDPGLGLRLIYFSYDVKMKEKGDIPEGYSVSREKKERFSLILESASTNQTSMYLCASSSESRLAAYEQYFGPGTRLTVT.

The CDR3 DNA reads as TGTGCCAGCAGCTTAAGACTTACGGGAGGGTCCCATGAGCAGTTCTTC. Residues: CASSLRLTGGSHEQFF. The chain joins TRBV7-2 to TRBJ2-1, with 8 bases fitting TRBD2. Germline V gene lookup returns CDR1 SGHTA and CDR2 FQGNSA. The V gene end was trimmed by 2 bases and the J gene end by 8 bases; junction bases not matched to a gene: 11. There are 16 residues in the CDR3.

J is TRBJ1-1 and V is TRBV18; D not certain. The CDR3 is 11 amino acids. From germline, CDR1 is KGHSH and CDR2 LQKENI. V lost 3 bases and J 6 bases, leaving 5 bases between the germline ends. CDR3 DNA sequence: TGTGCCAGCTCACCCAGATCTGAAGCTTTCTTT. It specifies CASSPRSEAFF.

V usage is TRBV12-3 or TRBV12-4 and J usage is TRBJ2-1; D is unclear. The V and J ends lost 2 bases and 4 bases respectively, with 6 bases between them. The CDR3 totals 13 residues. In DNA, the CDR3 is TGTGCCAGCAGTTTACATAGATACAATGAGCAGTTCTTC. Residues: CASSLHRYNEQFF.

The chain couples TRBV28 to TRBJ1-3, with 9 positions matching TRBD1. Germline V gives CDR1 MDHEN, CDR2 SYDVKM. V lost 3 bases and J lost 0; bases outside the gene matches: 0. This CDR3 spans 15 amino acids. CDR3 protein: CASSLTGGSGNTIYF. The CDR3 nucleotides read TGTGCCAGCAGTTTGACAGGGGGCTCTGGAAACACCATATATTTT.

The gene calls are TRBV19 and TRBJ1-5; 9 bases agree with TRBD1. Germline trimming cut 7 bases from V and 3 bases from J; bases unmatched to any gene: 7. The CDR3 totals 15 residues. Per the germline V gene, CDR1 is LNHDA and CDR2 is SQIVND (reference sequence). The CDR3 sequence: CASTTGGSYNQPQHF. In DNA form, the CDR3 reads TGTGCCAGTACCACAGGGGGCTCTTACAATCAGCCCCAGCATTTT.

The V and J genes are TRBV7-6 and TRBJ1-1, with 7 bases that match TRBD1. The CDR3 is made up of 15 amino acids. The germline gives CDR1 SGHVS, CDR2 FNYEAQ. Germline trimming cut 5 bases from V and 1 base from J; bases unmatched to any gene: 7. The CDR3, as DNA: TGTGCCAGCAGCACCCGACAGGGCCAGAACACTGAAGCTTTCTTT. This translates into CASSTRQGQNTEAFF.

The chain links TRBV7-6 to TRBJ1-1; 9 positions agree with TRBD1. The CDR3 is 15 residues long. The trim removed 5 bases at V and 6 bases at J, leaving 10 bases unmatched. The V gene's germline CDR1 is SGHVS and CDR2 FNYEAQ. The CDR3 DNA reads as TGTGCCAGCAGCCTCGGACAGGGGACGAGGGCTGAAGCTTTCTTT. Translated: CASSLGQGTRAEAFF.

This chain uses TRBV28 with TRBJ1-5; possibly TRBD1 for D (5 bases). Germline CDR1 MDHEN, CDR2 SYDVKM. V was trimmed by 1 base and J by 1 base, leaving 17 bases between them. The CDR3 covers 18 residues. For the CDR3, the DNA is TGTGCCAGCAGTTTATTTAGGTGGGCCAGGGAAAGCAATCAGCCCCAGCATTTT. Translated: CASSLFRWARESNQPQHF.

CDR3 loop: CAWSAYQGSGNTIYF. For the CDR3, the DNA is TGTGCCTGGAGCGCGTACCAGGGCTCTGGAAACACCATATATTTT. The chain recombines TRBV30 with TRBJ1-3, with D tentatively TRBD1 (5 bases). Germline V gene sequence: CDR1 GTSNPN, CDR2 SVGIG (reference sequence). This CDR3 is built from 15 residues. Deletions cut 3 bases from V and 0 bases from J, with 12 bases between.

The chain carries TRBV6-1 and TRBJ2-5, with a tentative D call TRBD2 (5 bases). Trimming shortened V by 3 bases and J by 5 bases, and 16 bases separated the two germline ends. CDR3 length: 15 residues. The germline V gene encodes CDR1 MNHNS and CDR2 SASEGT. This chain's CDR3 is CASSDTTTGWETQYF. The DNA for the CDR3 is TGTGCCAGCAGTGACACTACAACGGGGTGGGAGACCCAGTACTTC.

The chain carries TRBV30 and TRBJ2-7; D is undetermined. Germline V gives CDR1 GTSNPN, CDR2 SVGIG (reference sequence). CDR3 length: 13 residues. V was trimmed by 0 bases and J by 6 bases, leaving 12 bases between them. This CDR3 reads CAWSVALWAEQYF. Written as DNA, the CDR3 is TGTGCCTGGAGTGTTGCATTATGGGCCGAGCAGTACTTC. Full variable domain (rest looked up from reference TRBV30 and TRBJ2-7): SQTIHQWPATLVQPVGSPLSLECTVEGTSNPNLYWYRQAAGRGLQLLFYSVGIGQISSEVPQNLSASRPQDRQFILSSKKLLLSDSGFYLCAWSVALWAEQYFGPGTRLTVT.

The chain recombines TRBV19 with TRBJ1-5; 10 bases are a match to TRBD1. J lost 8 bases, V lost 3 bases, and 10 bases had no gene match. In germline, CDR1 is LNHDA, CDR2 SQIVND (reference sequence). The CDR3 spans 16 residues. CDR3 bases: TGTGCCAGTAGTATGTACGGGACAGGGGCCCGTAAGCCCCAGCATTTT. The encoded protein is CASSMYGTGARKPQHF.

The chain links TRBV18 to TRBJ2-1; 13 positions agree with TRBD2. The germline V gene has CDR1 KGHSH and CDR2 LQKENI. V lost 5 bases and J lost 5; bases outside the gene matches: 9. This CDR3 is built from 17 residues. This chain's CDR3 is CASSARTSGGPHNEQFF. The CDR3 nucleotides read TGTGCCAGCTCAGCCAGGACTAGCGGGGGCCCTCACAATGAGCAGTTCTTC.

The V and J genes are TRBV7-2 and TRBJ1-5, with D possibly TRBD1 on 5 matching bases. This CDR3 region has 13 residues. The V end was cut by 5 bases, the J end by 6 bases, with 11 bases between. CDR1 and CDR2 (germline): SGHTA, FQGNSA. For the CDR3, the DNA is TGTGCCAGCAGCGTTAGGGGAGGTCAGCCCCAGCATTTT. Its protein product is CASSVRGGQPQHF. The full variable domain, rest sourced from reference TRBV7-2 and TRBJ1-5, is GAGVSQSPSNKVTEKGKDVELRCDPISGHTALYWYRQSLGQGLEFLIYFQGNSAPDKSGLPSDRFSAERTGGSVSTLTIQRTQQEDSAVYLCASSVRGGQPQHFGDGTRLSIL.

This clone came up a few times. J is TRBJ1-2 and V is TRBV28; the D gene is possibly TRBD1 (5 bases). CDR1 MDHEN and CDR2 SYDVKM come from the germline V gene. Trimming left V 4 bases short and J 8 bases short, with 17 bases between. The CDR3 loop spans 14 amino acids. CDR3 bases: TGTGCCAGCAGTTCGCGGGGCAGGGCACAGGGCTACACCTTC. It encodes CASSSRGRAQGYTF.

The chain links TRBV29-1 to TRBJ1-1; TRBD1 aligns across 11 bases. The CDR3 length is 13 residues. The V gene's germline CDR1 is SQVTM and CDR2 ANQGSEA. The ends lost 6 bases at V and 5 bases at J; junction bases unmatched: 5. The CDR3 protein is CSVRTGGGTEAFF. In nucleotides, the CDR3 is TGCAGCGTCCGGACAGGGGGCGGTACTGAAGCTTTCTTT. The variable domain in full, with the rest retrieved from reference TRBV29-1 and TRBJ1-1, is SAVISQKPSRDICQRGTSLTIQCQVDSQVTMMFWYRQQPGQSLTLIATANQGSEATYESGFVIDKFPISRPNLTFSTLTVSNMSPEDSSIYLCSVRTGGGTEAFFGQGTRLTVV.

About this clone itself: The same CDR3 can be traced to other DNA sequences in this sample. V is TRBV9 and J is TRBJ1-5; 8 nucleotides align to TRBD1. The germline gives CDR1 SGDLS, CDR2 YYNGEE. The V and J ends lost 3 bases and 2 bases, in that order; junction bases with no gene match: 4. The CDR3 sequence is 15 residues long. CDR3 amino acids: CASSATGGGNQPQHF. The CDR3 DNA is TGTGCCAGCAGCGCAACAGGGGGGGGCAATCAGCCCCAGCATTTT.

The chain employs TRBV5-6 and TRBJ2-7, with 9 bases matching TRBD1. Germline V gene sequence: CDR1 SGHDT, CDR2 YYEEEE. The CDR3 extends over 16 amino acids. V lost 0 bases and J lost 5; bases outside the gene matches: 9. CDR3 sequence (DNA): TGTGCCAGCAGCTTGGTGGGACAGGGCCGGATGAACGAGCAGTACTTC. Its translation: CASSLVGQGRMNEQYF.

The rearrangement uses TRBV2 and TRBJ1-5, with 7 positions matching TRBD1. Germline CDR1 is SNHLY and CDR2 is FYNNEI. CDR3 length: 15 residues. J was trimmed by 2 bases and V by 2 bases; bases with no gene match: 3. The CDR3 loop is CASSEQGVGNQPQHF. The CDR3 DNA is TGTGCCAGCAGTGAACAGGGGGTGGGCAATCAGCCCCAGCATTTT. Filled out from reference TRBV2 and TRBJ1-5, the complete variable domain reads EPEVTQTPSHQVTQMGQEVILRCVPISNHLYFYWYRQILGQKVEFLVSFYNNEISEKSEIFDDQFSVERPDGSNFTLKIRSTKLEDSAMYFCASSEQGVGNQPQHFGDGTRLSIL.

The genes are TRBV4-1 and TRBJ2-7; 8 bases align to TRBD1. Germline assignment: CDR1 MGHRA and CDR2 YSYEKL. The CDR3 extends over 15 amino acids. With 1 base clipped from V and 2 bases from J, the junction kept 4 bases outside the gene matches. DNA for the CDR3: TGCGCCAGCAGCCAAGCCGGGACAGGTACCTACGAGCAGTACTTC. This gives the protein CASSQAGTGTYEQYF.

CDR3 coding DNA: TGTGCCAGCAGCTTAACGACGGGAGTTACAGATACGCAGTATTTT. Amino acid sequence: CASSLTTGVTDTQYF. The chain combines TRBV7-3 with TRBJ2-3; possible D gene TRBD2, 6 bases. The germline CDR1 and CDR2 sequences are SGHTA and FQGTGA. The ends were cut back, 0 bases at V and 3 bases at J, with 10 bases in the middle. CDR3 length: 15 residues.